This TCR beta chain was sequenced for a study of T cells in Graves' hyperthyroidism and ophthalmopathy. CDR3 length equals 15 residues. The germline V and J ends were trimmed by 1 base and 6 bases, with 14 bases remaining between them. Germline V gene sequence: CDR1 SEHNR, CDR2 FQNEAQ (reference sequence). RNA transcripts yielded amplified TCR beta CDR3 regions. Researchers ran a first-round RT-PCR on the TCR CDR3 using the HTBI primer set. TCRdb re-called the multiplex PCR reads with MiXCR, one entry per CDR3 protein. The profile shows 350,000 or so distinct CDR3 sequences, approximately 17% of them singletons.

The specimen sequenced was blood. The sequence derives from a woman in her twenties or thirties with Graves' hyperthyroidism that later progressed to Graves' ophthalmopathy. The rearrangement joins TRBV7-9 to TRBJ2-3; tentatively, D is TRBD1 or TRBD2 (7 bases each). CDR3 DNA sequence: TGTGCCAGCAGCTTAGTTGATCAGGGGGGGGATACGCAGTATTTT. It yields the protein CASSLVDQGGDTQYF. The full variable domain, its missing parts supplied by reference TRBV7-9 and TRBJ2-3, is DTGVSQNPRHKITKRGQNVTFRCDPISEHNRLYWYRQTLGQGPEFLTYFQNEAQLEKSRLLSDRFSAERPKGSFSTLEIQRTEQGDSAMYLCASSLVDQGGDTQYFGPGTRLTVL.